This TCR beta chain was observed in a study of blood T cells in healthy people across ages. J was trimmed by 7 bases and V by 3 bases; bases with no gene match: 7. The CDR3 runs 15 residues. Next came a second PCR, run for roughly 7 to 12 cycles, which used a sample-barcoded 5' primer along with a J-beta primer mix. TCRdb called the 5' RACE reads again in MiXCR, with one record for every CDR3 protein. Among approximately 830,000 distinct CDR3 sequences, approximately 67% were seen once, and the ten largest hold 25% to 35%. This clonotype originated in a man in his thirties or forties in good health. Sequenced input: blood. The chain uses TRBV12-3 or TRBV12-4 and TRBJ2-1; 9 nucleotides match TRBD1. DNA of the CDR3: TGTGCCAGCAGTTTTATCGGGACAGGGTCGAATGAGCAGTTCTTC. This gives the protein CASSFIGTGSNEQFF.